The clone carrying this TCR beta chain was seen many times. Germline V gives CDR1 SGHDT, CDR2 YYEEEE. The CDR3 covers 15 residues. The V and J ends lost 2 bases and 2 bases, in that order; junction bases with no gene match: 5. This entry belongs to a study of response to subunit inactivated influenza vaccine. TCRdb redid the calling of the RT-PCR reads with MiXCR, one entry per CDR3 protein. The sample lists more than 500,000 distinct CDR3 sequences, roughly 10% seen once, with approximately 10% in the top ten. The data were also submitted as part of a second study, on T cells expressing NK-cell markers. From that second work: Synthesis of TCR beta cDNA relied on 5'RACE template switching carrying UMIs. The contribution of dominant NKG2C+ clonotypes to CD8+ T cells in roughly six donors was roughly 1.0-8%.

Source: PBMCs from blood, taken on the day of vaccination. This rearrangement joins TRBV5-6 to TRBJ2-5; 8 bases fit TRBD1. This clonotype was obtained from a man in his fifties or sixties who received an inactivated influenza vaccine. The DNA of the CDR3 is TGTGCCAGCAGCTTCCCTGGGACAGGTCAAGAGACCCAGTACTTC. Translating it yields CASSFPGTGQETQYF. The full variable domain, its missing parts supplied by reference TRBV5-6 and TRBJ2-5, is DAGVTQSPTHLIKTRGQQVTLRCSPKSGHDTVSWYQQALGQGPQFIFQYYEEEERQRGNFPDRFSGHQFPNYSSELNVNALLLGDSALYLCASSFPGTGQETQYFGPGTRLLVL.